This T cell receptor (beta chain) comes out of a study of T cells after yellow fever vaccination. In the study overall: SMART-Seq v4 Ultra Low Input prepared the low-cell-number fractions.

By 5'RACE template switching, TCR cDNA was produced, with a universal primer site and UMIs added in the process. TCRdb ran MiXCR on the 5' RACE reads and lists one entry per CDR3 protein. The table lists more than 300,000 distinct CDR3 sequences, roughly a tenth of them singletons. General observations from the study: Sorted repertoires could include abundant contaminating clonotypes from bulk cells. Subsequent to the booster, the majority of primary-vaccination clones reappeared (96% CD4, 80% to 90% CD8).

This clonotype was observed at least ten times. Its antigen is currently unknown. The sequencing used CD4+ T cells sorted from PBMCs, collected 45 days after the yellow fever booster vaccination. The origin of this receptor is a young man who received the YFV17D yellow fever vaccine.

The CDR3 protein is CSAKRGNQPQHF. In DNA form, the CDR3 reads TGCAGTGCAAAGAGGGGGAATCAGCCCCAGCATTTT. The chain links TRBV20-1 to TRBJ1-5; D possibly corresponds to TRBD1 (6 bases). Trimming stripped 6 bases from V and 4 bases from J, with 10 bases between. CDR1 and CDR2 (germline): DFQATT, SNEGSKA (reference sequence). The CDR3 spans 12 residues.